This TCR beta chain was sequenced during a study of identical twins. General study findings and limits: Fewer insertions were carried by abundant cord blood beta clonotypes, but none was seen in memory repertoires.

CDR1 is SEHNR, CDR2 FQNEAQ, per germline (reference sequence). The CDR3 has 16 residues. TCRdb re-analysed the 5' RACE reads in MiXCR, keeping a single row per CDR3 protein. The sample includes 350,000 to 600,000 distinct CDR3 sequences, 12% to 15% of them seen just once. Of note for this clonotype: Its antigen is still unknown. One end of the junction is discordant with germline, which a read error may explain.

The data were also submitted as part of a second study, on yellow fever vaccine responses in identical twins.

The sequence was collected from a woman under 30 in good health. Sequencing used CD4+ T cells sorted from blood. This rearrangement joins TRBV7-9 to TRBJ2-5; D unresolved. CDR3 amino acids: CACSLAPVAAQETQYF. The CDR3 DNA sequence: TGTGCCTGCAGCCTGGCCCCGGTGGCAGCCCAAGAGACCCAGTACTTC. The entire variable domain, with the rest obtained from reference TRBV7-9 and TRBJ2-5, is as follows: DTGVSQNPRHKITKRGQNVTFRCDPISEHNRLYWYRQTLGQGPEFLTYFQNEAQLEKSRLLSDRFSAERPKGSFSTLEIQRTEQGDSAMYLCACSLAPVAAQETQYFGPGTRLLVL.